Following are 10 T cell receptor beta chains from one sample sequenced in a study of PD-1 blockade in classical Hodgkin lymphoma. Only in-frame clones appear in the TCRdb table, and some are missing; sequencing was by immunoSEQ multiplex PCR. The data contain 100,000 to 130,000 clones, 70% to 90% of them seen just once; the ten biggest clones take up nearly 20%. Every patient was affected by relapse after autologous stem cell transplantation, while exposure to brentuximab vedotin was not uniform. The sample consisted of peripheral blood mononuclear cells (PBMCs), taken before the second cycle of nivolumab. These receptors came from a human donor with classical Hodgkin lymphoma.

The chain is built from TRBV12-5 and TRBJ2-2; D ambiguous. V lost 1 base, J lost 5 bases, and 11 bases lay in between. The CDR3 totals 15 residues. CDR1 and CDR2 from the germline V gene are LGHNT and FRNRAP. CDR3: CASGLDPGRTGELFF. In DNA, the CDR3 is TGTGCTAGTGGTTTGGACCCCGGTCGGACCGGGGAGCTGTTTTTT.

The table lists this clone with a count of one. This chain uses TRBV4-3 with TRBJ2-3, with TRBD2 matching over 8 bases. This CDR3 is built from 16 residues. The J segment lost 11 bases and the V segment lost 1 base, leaving 14 bases of the junction unmatched. Per germline, CDR1 LGHNA and CDR2 YSLEER. CDR3 bases: TGCGCCAGCAGCCAAGGAGGGACTAGAGGTGCTTCGGTGCAGTATTTT. Amino acids: CASSQGGTRGASVQYF.

This chain links TRBV5-1 with TRBJ2-1; 16 bases map to TRBD2. The length of the CDR3 is 19 residues. CDR1 and CDR2 from the germline V gene are SGHRS and YFSETQ. V trimming: 3 bases; J trimming: 0 bases; junction bases outside the gene matches: 6. The CDR3 DNA is TGCGCCAGCAGCTCTCCGGGACTAGCGGGAGGGAGCTCCTACAATGAGCAGTTCTTC. This gives the protein CASSSPGLAGGSSYNEQFF.

The gene calls are TRBV27 and TRBJ1-1, with D unclear. Germline-derived CDR1 and CDR2 are MNHEY and SMNVEV (reference sequence). The V end lost 7 bases, the J end lost 0 bases, and 15 bases lay between the germline ends. The CDR3 runs 15 residues. CDR3 in amino acids: CASITAMGMNTEAFF. The CDR3 coding sequence is TGTGCCAGCATCACCGCGATGGGGATGAACACTGAAGCTTTCTTT.

This clone rates as hyperexpanded. The chain has TRBV10-2 and TRBJ2-5, with TRBD2 identical over 8 bases. CDR1 WSHSY and CDR2 SAAADI come from the germline V gene. CDR3 length equals 15 residues. Germline trimming cut 2 bases from V and 9 bases from J; bases unmatched to any gene: 11. CDR3 residues: CASSEDPGLDSPQYF. CDR3 in DNA: TGCGCCAGCAGTGAGGATCCGGGACTAGACTCCCCCCAGTACTTC.

The CDR3 bases are TGCGCCAGCAGCCAAGCCCCTAGCGGGGCTACCTACGAGCAGTACTTC. Protein sequence: CASSQAPSGATYEQYF. The chain carries TRBV4-1 and TRBJ2-7, with 9 nucleotides matching TRBD2. The J segment lost 2 bases and the V segment lost 1 base, leaving 6 bases of the junction unmatched. Germline CDR1 and CDR2: MGHRA and YSYEKL. The CDR3 is made up of 16 amino acids.

This chain links TRBV14 with TRBJ2-7, with TRBD2 matching over 7 bases. After removal of 4 bases from V and 3 bases from J, the junction contained 6 bases not matched to a gene. The CDR3 totals 14 residues. From germline, CDR1 is SGHDN and CDR2 FVKESK. Here the CDR3 reads CASSLGLGNYEQYF. Here the CDR3 DNA reads TGTGCCAGCAGCCTTGGACTAGGGAACTACGAGCAGTACTTC. The entire variable domain, with the rest obtained from reference TRBV14 and TRBJ2-7, is as follows: EAGVTQFPSHSVIEKGQTVTLRCDPISGHDNLYWYRRVMGKEIKFLLHFVKESKQDESGMPNNRFLAERTGGTYSTLKVQPAELEDSGVYFCASSLGLGNYEQYFGPGTRLTVT.

This clone was detected a few times. The chain employs TRBV6-6 and TRBJ2-1; D may correspond to TRBD1 or TRBD2 (5 bases each). V lost 4 bases and J 8 bases, leaving 15 bases between the germline ends. CDR3 length: 14 residues. CDR1 and CDR2 from the germline V gene are MNHNY and SVGAGI (reference sequence). DNA for the CDR3: TGTGCCAGCAGTTCAGGGAATAGCGTCCATGAGCAGTTCTTC. The encoded protein is CASSSGNSVHEQFF.

The chain is built from TRBV7-9 and TRBJ2-2, with a possible D match to TRBD1 (6 bases). The CDR3 totals 14 residues. Germline V gene sequence: CDR1 SEHNR, CDR2 FQNEAQ (reference sequence). V lost 1 base to trimming and J lost 7 bases, with 10 bases between them. The CDR3 nucleotides read TGTGCCAGCAGCTTAGGTTCAGGGGACGGGGAGCTGTTTTTT. It encodes CASSLGSGDGELFF. Variable domain in full (rest from reference TRBV7-9 and TRBJ2-2): DTGVSQNPRHKITKRGQNVTFRCDPISEHNRLYWYRQTLGQGPEFLTYFQNEAQLEKSRLLSDRFSAERPKGSFSTLEIQRTEQGDSAMYLCASSLGSGDGELFFGEGSRLTVL.

The chain carries TRBV29-1 and TRBJ2-1; perhaps TRBD1 as D (5 bases). Germline CDR1 and CDR2: SQVTM and ANQGSEA. This CDR3 has 11 residues. Trimming took off 3 bases at V and 7 bases at J, with 7 bases between the two ends. The DNA for the CDR3 is TGCAGCGTTGACAGGGTAAATGAGCAGTTCTTC. Its translation: CSVDRVNEQFF.